The 20 T cell receptor beta chains below all came from one sample that was sequenced in a study of post-analysis software for immune sequencing data. The study, taken as a whole, reports: A handful of TRBV segments occurring more often in patients than controls included TRBV5-6, TRBV5-1 and TRBV20-1.

Unique molecular identifiers were present in the TCR beta cDNA libraries. TCRdb called the PCR reads again in MiXCR, with one record for every CDR3 protein. The sample holds roughly 600,000 distinct CDR3 sequences, roughly 47% seen once. Their cognate antigens are unknown. Sequencing input: blood. These receptors were taken from a girl aged 5 to 17 with multiple sclerosis.

This clonotype has more than one count but fewer than ten. The rearrangement links TRBV12-3 or TRBV12-4 to TRBJ2-7, with 9 nucleotides matching TRBD1. The CDR3 covers 12 residues. The junction had 3 bases not matched to a gene; V was cut back by 2 bases and J by 10 bases. The CDR3 is CASSLTGGVQYF. DNA of the CDR3: TGTGCCAGCAGTTTAACAGGGGGCGTTCAGTACTTC.

Only a few counts were recorded for this clonotype. The chain employs TRBV29-1 and TRBJ2-7; a weak D match, TRBD1 (5 bases). CDR1 and CDR2 from the germline V gene are SQVTM and ANQGSEA. The CDR3 extends over 13 amino acids. The V end was cut by 7 bases, the J end by 1 base, with 14 bases between. The CDR3 bases are TGCAGCGCGGCCAGGGCACTATCCTACGAGCAGTACTTC. It codes for CSAARALSYEQYF.

The chain is built from TRBV12-3 or TRBV12-4 and TRBJ2-7; possible D gene TRBD2, 6 bases. The CDR3 is made up of 15 amino acids. Trimming removed 6 bases at V and 1 base at J, with 16 bases between. The CDR3 DNA is TGTGCCAGCAGCGAGTTCCCTAGCGCTTCCTACGAGCAGTACTTC. Amino acid sequence: CASSEFPSASYEQYF.

V usage is TRBV5-1 and J usage is TRBJ2-5; the D is unclear. Between the trimmed V and J ends, which lost 3 bases and 3 bases, there was a span of 15 bases. CDR1 is SGHRS and CDR2 is YFSETQ in the germline V gene. CDR3 length equals 15 residues. The CDR3 region is CASSSRPYAKETQYF. In DNA, the CDR3 is TGCGCCAGCAGCTCAAGGCCTTACGCAAAAGAGACCCAGTACTTC.

This clonotype has just a few counts. V usage is TRBV12-3 or TRBV12-4 and J usage is TRBJ2-1, with D unresolved. Trimming stripped 5 bases from V and 5 bases from J, with 10 bases between. This CDR3 has 13 amino acids. This chain's CDR3 is CASSPFSNNEQFF. The DNA for the CDR3 is TGTGCCAGCAGTCCCTTTTCTAACAATGAGCAGTTCTTC.

The chain links TRBV7-9 to TRBJ2-1; D perhaps matches TRBD2 (6 bases). Germline CDR1 is SEHNR and CDR2 is FQNEAQ (reference sequence). Between the trimmed V and J ends, which lost 3 bases and 6 bases, there was a span of 18 bases. CDR3 length: 16 amino acids. Here the CDR3 reads CASSLDCRDSGNEQFF. The CDR3 nucleotides are TGTGCCAGCAGCTTGGACTGCAGGGACTCCGGCAATGAGCAGTTCTTC.

The gene calls are TRBV5-1 and TRBJ2-3; no clear D gene. The V gene's germline CDR1 is SGHRS and CDR2 YFSETQ. Trimming shortened V by 2 bases and J by 1 base, and 8 bases separated the two germline ends. This CDR3 has 14 amino acids. In DNA, the CDR3 is TGCGCCAGCAGCTTATACACGCGCACAGATACGCAGTATTTT. It translates to CASSLYTRTDTQYF.

The chain carries TRBV29-1 and TRBJ2-1, with no clear D. Trimming pared 4 bases from V and 0 bases from J, leaving 7 bases between. Per germline, CDR1 SQVTM and CDR2 ANQGSEA. The CDR3 consists of 13 residues. The CDR3 nucleotides read TGCAGCGTTGGCGCCAGCTCCTACAATGAGCAGTTCTTC. It is translated as CSVGASSYNEQFF.

The V call is TRBV3-1, the J call TRBJ2-1; D is uncertain. V was cut by 1 base and J by 4 bases, with 8 bases left in between. The CDR3 contains 14 residues. Germline assignment: CDR1 LGHDT and CDR2 YNNKEL (reference sequence). CDR3 DNA sequence: TGTGCCAGCAGCCAAGGAAAAGGATACAATGAGCAGTTCTTC. As protein: CASSQGKGYNEQFF.

V usage is TRBV10-3 and J usage is TRBJ2-7; a weak D match, TRBD1 (5 bases). The length of the CDR3 is 13 residues. V was shortened by 11 bases and J by 0 bases, with 14 bases between the two germline ends. Germline CDR1 and CDR2: ENHRY and SYGVKD. CDR3 nucleotides: TGTGCCGGCCGGCAGGGCAGCTCCTACGAGCAGTACTTC. Translating gives CAGRQGSSYEQYF.

This clonotype has more than one count but fewer than ten. The chain links TRBV12-3 or TRBV12-4 to TRBJ2-7, with TRBD2 as a possible D gene (6 bases). V was shortened by 0 bases and J by 0 bases, with 12 bases between the two germline ends. The CDR3 has 16 residues. The DNA of the CDR3 is TGTGCCAGCAGTTTAGCAAGCGGGCCGCACTCCTACGAGCAGTACTTC. This encodes CASSLASGPHSYEQYF.

This clonotype appeared a single time. The J gene is TRBJ2-1, the V gene TRBV5-1; 10 nucleotides align to TRBD2. From germline, CDR1 is SGHRS and CDR2 YFSETQ. Trimming took 7 bases from V and 4 from J; bases not matched to a gene: 11. There are 16 residues in the CDR3. CDR3 bases: TGCGCCAGCTTTGATGTAGCGGGAGGCGGGTACAATGAGCAGTTCTTC. Protein sequence: CASFDVAGGGYNEQFF.

This clonotype was seen only a few times. The CDR3 DNA sequence: TGTGCCAGCAGTTTAAGGGGGGCAGGCGGCTTCTACAATGAGCAGTTCTTC. This gives the protein CASSLRGAGGFYNEQFF. V usage is TRBV12-3 or TRBV12-4 and J usage is TRBJ2-1; the D call may be TRBD1 or TRBD2 (6 bases each). Deletions cut 2 bases from V and 3 bases from J, with 17 bases between. CDR3 length: 17 amino acids.

The V gene is TRBV12-3 or TRBV12-4, the J gene TRBJ1-4; possibly TRBD1 for D (5 bases). V lost 8 bases to trimming and J lost 3 bases, with 10 bases between them. CDR3 size: 13 residues. The CDR3 DNA reads as TGTGCCAGCCAGGGCCAGTCTAATGAAAAACTGTTTTTT. Protein: CASQGQSNEKLFF.

The CDR3 bases are TGCAGTGCCTTGGGACTATCCGCAGATACGCAGTATTTT. This translates into CSALGLSADTQYF. The chain couples TRBV20-1 to TRBJ2-3; 7 nucleotides match TRBD2. Germline loops: CDR1 DFQATT, CDR2 SNEGSKA (reference sequence). J lost 4 bases, V lost 6 bases, and 7 bases had no gene match. The CDR3 length is 13 residues.

J is TRBJ2-7 and V is TRBV7-2; 10 bases fit TRBD2. Germline V gene sequence: CDR1 SGHTA, CDR2 FQGNSA. This CDR3 region has 18 residues. J was trimmed by 3 bases and V by 5 bases; bases with no gene match: 16. The CDR3 bases are TGTGCCAGCAGCCAGAGCCGGGCTAGCGGGAGTAGCTTCTACGAGCAGTACTTC. Protein product: CASSQSRASGSSFYEQYF.

The chain has TRBV9 and TRBJ2-7, with 7 bases fitting TRBD1. This CDR3 has 15 amino acids. CDR1 is SGDLS, CDR2 YYNGEE, per germline. V shed 4 bases and J 1 base; nucleotides not matched to a gene: 8. The CDR3 DNA reads as TGTGCCAGCAGCCAAGGACAGGCAACTTCCTACGAGCAGTACTTC. The encoded protein is CASSQGQATSYEQYF. The complete variable domain, with remaining parts taken from reference TRBV9 and TRBJ2-7, reads DSGVTQTPKHLITATGQRVTLRCSPRSGDLSVYWYQQSLDQGLQFLIQYYNGEERAKGNILERFSAQQFPDLHSELNLSSLELGDSALYFCASSQGQATSYEQYFGPGTRLTVT.

This sequence joins TRBV10-3 and TRBJ1-5; D gene unclear. The V and J ends lost 10 bases and 1 base respectively, with 11 bases between them. Germline V gene data show CDR1 as ENHRY and CDR2 as SYGVKD. The CDR3 covers 13 residues. The chain's CDR3 is CATRSLSNQPQHF. The CDR3 DNA reads as TGTGCCACCAGGTCCCTAAGCAATCAGCCCCAGCATTTT.

Comment on this clonotype: Just one base apart from a much larger clone, this may be a read error. This rearrangement joins TRBV4-1 to TRBJ2-5; D tentatively reads TRBD1 or TRBD2 (5 bases each). CDR1 and CDR2 from the germline V gene are MGHRA and YSYEKL. Trimming left V 0 bases short and J 8 bases short, with 16 bases between. The CDR3 is made up of 15 amino acids. The CDR3 DNA reads TGCGCCAGCAGCCAAGATGACAGCTATTGGGACACCCAGTACTTC. Translation: CASSQDDSYWDTQYF.

The chain joins TRBV29-1 to TRBJ1-2; D is undetermined. The germline V gene has CDR1 SQVTM and CDR2 ANQGSEA. The CDR3 covers 16 residues. V gave up 6 bases and J gave up 8 bases, with 28 bases separating them. In DNA, the CDR3 is TGCAGCGTGGCCAGCGGGCGGCAGTCGAATGCGTTGGGCTACACCTTC. Protein: CSVASGRQSNALGYTF.